These 27 T cell receptor beta chains came from one sample sequenced in a study of cytomegalovirus exposure and HLA in healthy donors (dated by TCRdb to 2017 to 2019). The library was made by the immunoSEQ multiplex PCR assay. A mixture of 60 forward primers for TCR Vbeta segments and 13 reverse primers for TCR Jbeta segments was used in the multiplex PCR. Here the immuneACCESS table is served through TCRdb, limited to in-frame sequences with V and J called. Missing clones are a known gap in these copies; in checked studies unresolved V genes cover under half, and the rest lacks a known reason. The table for this sample shows roughly 30,000 clones. Of the sample, approximately 4.8% falls within the top ten clones. Sequenced input: PBMCs. All receptors come from a female donor in good health and CMV-seronegative.

The chain is built from TRBV9 and TRBJ1-1; no clear D gene. V shed 2 bases and J shed 3 bases, with 8 bases lying between them. The CDR3 extends over 13 amino acids. Germline lookup yields CDR1 SGDLS and CDR2 YYNGEE. CDR3 residues: CASSVGVDTEAFF. DNA for the CDR3: TGTGCCAGCAGCGTGGGAGTGGACACTGAAGCTTTCTTT.

The gene calls are TRBV5-1 and TRBJ2-1; 9 bases agree with TRBD2. Germline V lookup: CDR1 SGHRS, CDR2 YFSETQ. This CDR3 has 20 amino acids. V was pared by 0 bases and J by 0 bases, with 13 bases of the junction left unmatched. As DNA, the CDR3 is TGCGCCAGCAGCTTGGCCCCACGAGCGGGGGGCACTAGCTCCTACAATGAGCAGTTCTTC. This sequence encodes CASSLAPRAGGTSSYNEQFF.

This chain joins TRBV30 and TRBJ1-5, with D hard to call. The germline gives CDR1 GTSNPN, CDR2 SVGIG (reference sequence). The CDR3 is 12 amino acids. Trimming pared 2 bases from V and 1 base from J, leaving 3 bases between. The chain's CDR3 is CAWSPSNQPQHF. CDR3 DNA: TGTGCCTGGAGTCCGAGCAATCAGCCCCAGCATTTT.

This chain connects TRBV5-4 to TRBJ2-2; 13 nucleotides agree with TRBD2. The germline gives CDR1 SGHNT, CDR2 YYREEE (reference sequence). V lost 4 bases to trimming and J lost 6 bases; unmatched junction nucleotides: 6. There are 16 residues in the CDR3. The CDR3 coding sequence is TGTGCCAGCAGCCCCGGGACTAGCGGGGTAGCCGGGGAGCTGTTTTTT. Translating gives CASSPGTSGVAGELFF.

The rearrangement links TRBV7-3 to TRBJ2-2; D is perhaps TRBD1 (6 bases). The CDR3 spans 16 residues. V shed 5 bases and J shed 1 base, with 14 bases lying between them. From germline, CDR1 is SGHTA and CDR2 FQGTGA. The CDR3 DNA is TGTGCCAGCAGCCTAGGGGGACACATGAACACCGGGGAGCTGTTTTTT. This encodes CASSLGGHMNTGELFF.

This chain links TRBV5-1 with TRBJ1-3; 8 nucleotides match TRBD1. The trim removed 0 bases at V and 0 bases at J, leaving 2 bases unmatched. The CDR3 is made up of 16 amino acids. CDR1 SGHRS and CDR2 YFSETQ come from the germline V gene. Here the CDR3 reads CASSLGTGNSGNTIYF. In DNA form, the CDR3 reads TGCGCCAGCAGCTTGGGGACAGGGAACTCTGGAAACACCATATATTTT. Combining the CDR3 with reference TRBV5-1 and TRBJ1-3 gives the whole variable domain KAGVTQTPRYLIKTRGQQVTLSCSPISGHRSVSWYQQTPGQGLQFLFEYFSETQRNKGNFPGRFSGRQFSNSRSEMNVSTLELGDSALYLCASSLGTGNSGNTIYFGEGSWLTVV.

The chain uses TRBV27 and TRBJ2-7; 12 bases are a match to TRBD2. The V and J ends lost 2 bases and 3 bases, in that order; junction bases with no gene match: 8. CDR3 length: 17 amino acids. Per germline, CDR1 MNHEY and CDR2 SMNVEV (reference sequence). This chain's CDR3 is CASSLGSSGGAFYEQYF. The DNA for the CDR3 is TGTGCCAGCAGTTTAGGATCTAGCGGGGGGGCCTTCTACGAGCAGTACTTC.

The chain recombines TRBV19 with TRBJ2-6; 8 bases map to TRBD1. Germline trimming cut 4 bases from V and 0 bases from J; bases unmatched to any gene: 8. Germline V gene data show CDR1 as LNHDA and CDR2 as SQIVND (reference sequence). The CDR3 is 18 amino acids. This chain's CDR3 is CASSTSTGASSGANVLTF. The DNA of the CDR3 is TGTGCCAGTAGTACCTCGACAGGGGCCTCCTCTGGGGCCAACGTCCTGACTTTC.

V usage is TRBV2 and J usage is TRBJ1-6, with 9 bases aligning to TRBD1. The CDR3 contains 16 residues. Trimming removed 7 bases from V and 7 bases from J; junction bases left unmatched: 11. The germline gives CDR1 SNHLY, CDR2 FYNNEI. The CDR3 nucleotides are TGTGCCAGCACCCAGGGACAGGGCGCTTGGAATTCACCCCTCCACTTT. Its translation is CASTQGQGAWNSPLHF.

This chain uses TRBV4-3 with TRBJ2-2; 10 bases are a match to TRBD1. V lost 2 bases to trimming and J lost 4 bases; unmatched junction nucleotides: 4. Germline assignment: CDR1 LGHNA and CDR2 YSLEER. This CDR3 comprises 16 residues. The CDR3 sequence is CASSQWTGGSTGELFF. CDR3 DNA: TGCGCCAGCAGCCAATGGACAGGGGGAAGCACCGGGGAGCTGTTTTTT.

CDR3 sequence reads: CASTETETRTSGGERQETQYF. CDR3 sequence (DNA): TGTGCCAGCACCGAAACAGAAACTCGGACTAGCGGGGGGGAAAGACAAGAGACCCAGTACTTC. J is TRBJ2-5 and V is TRBV9; 15 bases fit TRBD2. Germline assignment: CDR1 SGDLS and CDR2 YYNGEE. V trimming: 6 bases; J trimming: 2 bases; junction bases outside the gene matches: 20. This CDR3 contains 21 residues.

The gene calls are TRBV6-5 and TRBJ2-2; D uncertain. Germline values: CDR1 MNHEY, CDR2 SVGAGI. The CDR3 contains 16 residues. Trimming took off 4 bases at V and 3 bases at J, with 15 bases between the two ends. In DNA form, the CDR3 reads TGTGCCAGCAGTTCACGGGTCCCAAAGGACACCGGGGAGCTGTTTTTT. It encodes CASSSRVPKDTGELFF.

This rearrangement joins TRBV11-3 to TRBJ1-6; 8 bases agree with TRBD1. The CDR3 covers 14 residues. Germline loops: CDR1 SGHNT, CDR2 YENEEA. V was pared by 5 bases and J by 10 bases, with 7 bases of the junction left unmatched. CDR3 DNA: TGTGCCAGCAGCGGACAGGGCCCGGGATCACCCCTCCACTTT. Translating gives CASSGQGPGSPLHF.

The V call is TRBV7-8, the J call TRBJ2-7; 10 nucleotides align to TRBD2. Germline V gives CDR1 SGHVS, CDR2 FQNEAQ. The CDR3 length is 15 residues. The V gene end was trimmed by 5 bases and the J gene end by 0 bases; junction bases not matched to a gene: 4. The CDR3 nucleotides read TGTGCCAGCAGCCCACTAGCGGGGAGCTCCTACGAGCAGTACTTC. Its translation: CASSPLAGSSYEQYF.

This chain connects TRBV27 to TRBJ1-2; TRBD1 might be the D (6 bases). The germline gives CDR1 MNHEY, CDR2 SMNVEV (reference sequence). V lost 3 bases and J 5 bases, leaving 19 bases between the germline ends. The CDR3 is made up of 16 amino acids. The CDR3 reads CASSFHPLDSLYGYTF. DNA of the CDR3: TGTGCCAGCAGTTTTCACCCGCTGGACAGTCTGTATGGCTACACCTTC.

The chain couples TRBV20-1 to TRBJ2-5, with TRBD1 identical over 9 bases. After removal of 7 bases from V and 8 bases from J, the junction contained 5 bases not matched to a gene. Germline loops: CDR1 DFQATT, CDR2 SNEGSKA (reference sequence). The CDR3 runs to 11 residues. The CDR3 reads CSVQDRGTQYF. CDR3 sequence (DNA): TGCAGTGTACAGGACAGGGGAACCCAGTACTTC.

On this clone itself: Compared with germline, one end of the junction differs, possibly owing to a read error. The J gene is TRBJ1-4, the V gene TRBV20-1, with TRBD1 as a possible D gene (5 bases). CDR3 length equals 9 residues. The germline V gene encodes CDR1 DFQATT and CDR2 SNEGSKA (reference sequence). The CDR3 DNA is TGCAGTGCTGGGGGGAACCGGGATTTT. It yields the protein CSAGGNRDF.

The rearrangement uses TRBV6-5 and TRBJ2-1; 7 bases align to TRBD1. The CDR3 sequence is 13 residues long. CDR1 is MNHEY, CDR2 SVGAGI, per germline. The V and J ends lost 4 bases and 8 bases, in that order; junction bases with no gene match: 5. The CDR3 coding sequence is TGTGCCAGCAGTTTCGACAGGGTCGATGAGCAGTTCTTC. Its protein is CASSFDRVDEQFF.

The gene calls are TRBV29-1 and TRBJ1-5; a weak D match, TRBD1 (6 bases). Germline V CDR1 and CDR2: SQVTM, ANQGSEA. V was clipped by 6 bases and J by 4 bases, with 13 bases between them. The CDR3 consists of 13 residues. In DNA form, the CDR3 reads TGCAGCGTGGCGACAGGAAGGAATCAGCCCCAGCATTTT. Translation gives CSVATGRNQPQHF.

The J gene is TRBJ1-5, the V gene TRBV2, with 8 bases identical to TRBD1. The V segment lost 7 bases and the J segment 5 bases; nucleotides outside the gene matches: 7. Germline CDR1 is SNHLY and CDR2 is FYNNEI. CDR3 size: 14 residues. CDR3 bases: TGTGCCAGCAACCCCGGACAGGGAGATCAGCCCCAGCATTTT. It yields the protein CASNPGQGDQPQHF.

Note on this clone: At one end the junction does not follow the germline gene, possibly because of a read error. The chain links TRBV7-7 to TRBJ2-2; weak D call: TRBD2 (5 bases). The CDR3 spans 14 residues. The germline V gene has CDR1 SSHAT and CDR2 FNYEAQ (reference sequence). CDR3 coding DNA: TGTGCTAGCAGCGCAAGAGGGTTGGCCGGGGAGCTGTTTTTT. It codes for CASSARGLAGELFF.

The V and J genes are TRBV11-3 and TRBJ1-1; D is unclear. Germline V gives CDR1 SGHNT, CDR2 YENEEA. Trimming stripped 3 bases from V and 0 bases from J, with 5 bases between. This CDR3 region has 13 residues. The CDR3 spells CASSFQVNTEAFF. CDR3 coding DNA: TGTGCCAGCAGCTTCCAGGTGAACACTGAAGCTTTCTTT.

The chain links TRBV5-1 to TRBJ2-3; no definite D call. The CDR3 runs to 13 residues. The V gene lost 4 bases and the J gene lost 3 bases, with 9 bases spanning the gap. From germline, CDR1 is SGHRS and CDR2 YFSETQ. CDR3 sequence: CASSTTVTDTQYF. The CDR3 nucleotides read TGCGCCAGCAGCACAACAGTGACAGATACGCAGTATTTT.

Here the CDR3 reads CASSLDWGPSYEQYF. For the CDR3, the DNA is TGTGCCAGCAGCTTAGATTGGGGCCCGTCCTACGAGCAGTACTTC. The chain combines TRBV11-3 with TRBJ2-7, with D tentatively TRBD1 (5 bases). CDR3 size: 15 residues. The V gene's germline CDR1 is SGHNT and CDR2 YENEEA. Trimming stripped 0 bases from V and 1 base from J, with 10 bases between.

The rearrangement links TRBV7-3 to TRBJ2-2; 12 nucleotides align to TRBD2. The CDR3 spans 18 residues. J lost 1 base, V lost 4 bases, and 7 bases had no gene match. Per germline, CDR1 SGHTA and CDR2 FQGTGA. The CDR3: CASSSTSGGSLNTGELFF. The CDR3, as DNA: TGTGCCAGCAGCTCAACTAGCGGGGGGTCGCTGAACACCGGGGAGCTGTTTTTT.

Of note for this clone: Different DNA sequences within this sample yield the same CDR3. The chain joins TRBV7-6 to TRBJ1-1; TRBD1 is a possible D gene (5 bases). Germline-derived CDR1 and CDR2 are SGHVS and FNYEAQ. This CDR3 contains 14 residues. Trimming stripped 1 base from V and 2 bases from J, with 8 bases between. CDR3 amino acids: CASSLEQANTEAFF. For the CDR3, the DNA is TGTGCCAGCAGCTTAGAACAGGCTAACACTGAAGCTTTCTTT.

The chain links TRBV2 to TRBJ1-1, with 8 bases matching TRBD1. After removal of 4 bases from V and 11 bases from J, the junction contained 12 bases not matched to a gene. There are 14 residues in the CDR3. In germline, CDR1 is SNHLY, CDR2 FYNNEI. In nucleotides, the CDR3 is TGTGCCAGCAGTGCTAGTAGACAGGGGACGGGTGCTTTCTTT. Translating it yields CASSASRQGTGAFF.